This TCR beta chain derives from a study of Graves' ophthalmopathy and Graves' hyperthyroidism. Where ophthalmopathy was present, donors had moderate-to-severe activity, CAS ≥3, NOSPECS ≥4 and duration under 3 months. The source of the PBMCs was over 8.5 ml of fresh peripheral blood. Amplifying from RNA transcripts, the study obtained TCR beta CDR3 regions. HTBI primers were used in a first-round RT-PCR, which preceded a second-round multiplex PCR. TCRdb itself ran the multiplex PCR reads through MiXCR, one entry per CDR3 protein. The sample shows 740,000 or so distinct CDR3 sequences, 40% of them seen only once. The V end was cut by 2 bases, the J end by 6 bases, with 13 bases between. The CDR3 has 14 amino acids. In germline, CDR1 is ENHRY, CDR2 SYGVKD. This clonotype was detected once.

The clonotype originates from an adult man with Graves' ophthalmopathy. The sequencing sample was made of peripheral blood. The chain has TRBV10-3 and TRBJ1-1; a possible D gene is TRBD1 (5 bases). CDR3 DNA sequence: TGTGCCATCAGTGAGAGGGGTGTAGGTGCTGAAGCTTTCTTT. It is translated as CAISERGVGAEAFF.